This TCR beta chain was sequenced during a study of cytomegalovirus exposure and HLA in healthy donors. Study-wide results and limits: Productive status was seen about 87% or about 30% of the time for most TCR beta V segments in an earlier analysis.

Germline lookup yields CDR1 SGHAT and CDR2 FQNNGV. V shed 5 bases and J 2 bases; nucleotides not matched to a gene: 8. The CDR3 runs to 18 residues. On this clone: The antigen is undetermined.

The PCR made use of 60 Vbeta and 13 Jbeta primers. Original data processing: A later analysis counted 65 million to 80 million unique TCR beta chains, roughly 11 million shared. The protocol was immunoSEQ multiplex PCR, while the TCRdb copy is restricted to in-frame clones and leaves out a portion. Clone size and the V and J calls come from that table; the DNA yielded D and trimming. The sample holds some 60,000 clones; around 80% are singletons and the top ten take approximately 6%. Sequenced sample: PBMCs. This receptor was taken from a male donor in good health and CMV-seronegative. The chain has TRBV11-2 and TRBJ2-5, with TRBD2 identical over 16 bases. This chain's CDR3 is CASSVGTSGGAVQETQYF. CDR3 bases: TGTGCCAGCAGCGTCGGGACTAGCGGGGGGGCTGTACAAGAGACCCAGTACTTC.